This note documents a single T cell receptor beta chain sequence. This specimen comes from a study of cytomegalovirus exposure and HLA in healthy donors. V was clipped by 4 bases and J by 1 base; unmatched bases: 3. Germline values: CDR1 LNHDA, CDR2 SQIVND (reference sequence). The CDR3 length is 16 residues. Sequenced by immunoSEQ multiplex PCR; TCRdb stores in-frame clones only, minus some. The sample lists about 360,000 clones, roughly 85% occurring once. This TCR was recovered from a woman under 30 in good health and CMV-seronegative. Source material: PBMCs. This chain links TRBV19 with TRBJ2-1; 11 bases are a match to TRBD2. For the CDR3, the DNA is TGTGCCAGTAGTAGCTTAGCGGGAGGGTCCTACAATGAGCAGTTCTTC. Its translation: CASSSLAGGSYNEQFF.